This TCR beta chain originates from a study of T cell responses to AZD1222 COVID-19 vaccine. Assay: immunoSEQ multiplex PCR; the TCRdb copy retains only in-frame clones and omits some. Among 200,000 to 250,000 clones listed, about 92% were seen once. In regard to this clone: The antigen remains undetermined.

This CDR3 is 11 amino acids long. V lost 3 bases and J lost 6, with 0 bases in between. Per the germline V gene, CDR1 is SGHAT and CDR2 is FQNNGV. Whole-study findings and limits: After the peak T cell response, and only then, were repertoires sampled.

This chain joins TRBV11-2 and TRBJ1-6; D gene ambiguous. This TCR was sampled from an adult in good health. Sequenced material: peripheral blood, taken on day 0 of MenACWY control vaccination. In nucleotides, the CDR3 is TGTGCCAGCAGCTTTAATTCACCCCTCCACTTT. It translates to CASSFNSPLHF.